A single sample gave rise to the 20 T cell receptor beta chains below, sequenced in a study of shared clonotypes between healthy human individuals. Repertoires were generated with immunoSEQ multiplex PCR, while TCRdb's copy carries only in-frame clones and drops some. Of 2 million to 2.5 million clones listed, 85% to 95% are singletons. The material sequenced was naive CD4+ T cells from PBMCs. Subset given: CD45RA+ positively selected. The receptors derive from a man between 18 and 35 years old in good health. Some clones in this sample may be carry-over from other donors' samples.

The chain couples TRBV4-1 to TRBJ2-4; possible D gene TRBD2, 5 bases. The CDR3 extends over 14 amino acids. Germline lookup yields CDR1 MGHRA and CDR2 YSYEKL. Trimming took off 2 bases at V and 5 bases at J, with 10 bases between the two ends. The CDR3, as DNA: TGCGCCAGCAGCCAACGGAGCGGCCAAAACATTCAGTACTTC. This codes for CASSQRSGQNIQYF.

CDR3 DNA: TGTGCCAGCAGCTTAGGGACTAGAAAAAACATTCAGTACTTC. Protein: CASSLGTRKNIQYF. The chain recombines TRBV11-1 with TRBJ2-4; 7 bases match TRBD2. J gave up 4 bases and V 1 base, and 1 base lay outside the gene matches. The CDR3 runs to 14 residues. Germline loops: CDR1 SGHAT, CDR2 FQDESV (reference sequence).

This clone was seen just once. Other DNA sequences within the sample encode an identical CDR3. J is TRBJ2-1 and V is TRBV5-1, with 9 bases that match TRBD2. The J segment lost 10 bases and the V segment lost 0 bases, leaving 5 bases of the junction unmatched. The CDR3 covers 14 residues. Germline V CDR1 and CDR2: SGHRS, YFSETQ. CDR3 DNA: TGCGCCAGCAGCTTGGGTTTAGCGGGAGACGAGCAGTTCTTC. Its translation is CASSLGLAGDEQFF.

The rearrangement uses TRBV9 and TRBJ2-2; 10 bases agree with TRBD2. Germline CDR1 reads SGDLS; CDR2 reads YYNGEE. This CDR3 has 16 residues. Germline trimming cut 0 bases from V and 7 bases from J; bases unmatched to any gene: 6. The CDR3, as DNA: TGTGCCAGCAGCGTAGTGGCTAGCGGGAGAGTCGGGGAGCTGTTTTTT. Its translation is CASSVVASGRVGELFF.

The DNA for the CDR3 is TGTGCCAGCAGCCCTCAAGCGGGAGGGGACACCGGGGAGCTGTTTTTT. As protein: CASSPQAGGDTGELFF. The gene calls are TRBV9 and TRBJ2-2; 10 nucleotides line up with TRBD2. The CDR3 extends over 16 amino acids. The trim removed 4 bases at V and 3 bases at J, leaving 6 bases unmatched. In germline, CDR1 is SGDLS, CDR2 YYNGEE.

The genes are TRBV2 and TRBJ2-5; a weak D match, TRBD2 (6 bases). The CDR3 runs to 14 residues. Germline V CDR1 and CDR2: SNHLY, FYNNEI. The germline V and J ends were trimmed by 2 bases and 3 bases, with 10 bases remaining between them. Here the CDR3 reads CASSEYGGEETQYF. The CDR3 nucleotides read TGTGCCAGCAGTGAATACGGCGGGGAAGAGACCCAGTACTTC.

CDR3 amino acids: CASSRLTGDGYTF. CDR3 nucleotides: TGTGCCAGCAGTCGCCTCACGGGGGATGGCTACACCTTC. J is TRBJ1-2 and V is TRBV6-6; a weak D match, TRBD1 (5 bases). Germline V gene data show CDR1 as MNHNY and CDR2 as SVGAGI (reference sequence). The V end was cut by 5 bases, the J end by 6 bases, with 13 bases between. The CDR3 sequence is 13 residues long.

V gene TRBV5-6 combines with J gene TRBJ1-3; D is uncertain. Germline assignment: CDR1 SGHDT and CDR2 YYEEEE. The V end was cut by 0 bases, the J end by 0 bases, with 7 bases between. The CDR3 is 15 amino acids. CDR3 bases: TGTGCCAGCAGCTTGGACGCGAACTCTGGAAACACCATATATTTT. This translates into CASSLDANSGNTIYF.

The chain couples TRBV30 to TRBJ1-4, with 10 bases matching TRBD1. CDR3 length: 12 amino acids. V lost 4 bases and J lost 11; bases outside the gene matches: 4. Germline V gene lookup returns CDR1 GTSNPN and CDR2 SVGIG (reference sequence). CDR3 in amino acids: CAWKDRGDKLFF. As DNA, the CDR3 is TGTGCCTGGAAGGACAGGGGGGACAAACTGTTTTTT.

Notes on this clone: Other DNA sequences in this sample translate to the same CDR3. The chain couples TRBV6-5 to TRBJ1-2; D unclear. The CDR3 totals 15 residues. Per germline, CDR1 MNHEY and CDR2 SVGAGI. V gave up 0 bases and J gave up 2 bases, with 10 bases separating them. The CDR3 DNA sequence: TGTGCCAGCAGTTACTCGGGCACAACGAACTATGGCTACACCTTC. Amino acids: CASSYSGTTNYGYTF.

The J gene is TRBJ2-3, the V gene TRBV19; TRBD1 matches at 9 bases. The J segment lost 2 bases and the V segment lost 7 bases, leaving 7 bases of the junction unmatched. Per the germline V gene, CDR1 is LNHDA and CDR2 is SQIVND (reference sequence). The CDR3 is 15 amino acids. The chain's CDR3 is CASMDRGEPTDTQYF. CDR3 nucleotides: TGTGCCAGTATGGACAGGGGCGAACCCACAGATACGCAGTATTTT.

The CDR3 sequence is CASSLWLTGYSNQPQHF. The CDR3 DNA reads as TGTGCCAGCAGTTTATGGTTGACAGGCTATAGCAATCAGCCCCAGCATTTT. The V and J genes are TRBV28 and TRBJ1-5, with D possibly being TRBD1 (6 bases). CDR1 is MDHEN, CDR2 SYDVKM, per germline. The CDR3 is 17 amino acids. Trimming shortened V by 0 bases and J by 0 bases, and 12 bases separated the two germline ends.

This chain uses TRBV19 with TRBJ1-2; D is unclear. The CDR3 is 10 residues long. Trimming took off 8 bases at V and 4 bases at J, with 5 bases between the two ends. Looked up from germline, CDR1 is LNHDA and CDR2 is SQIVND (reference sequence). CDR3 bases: TGTGCCAGTGGGCTCTATGGCTACACCTTC. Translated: CASGLYGYTF.

The CDR3 loop is CASSLSGLGYEQYF. The CDR3 DNA is TGCGCCAGCAGCCTAAGCGGCTTGGGATACGAGCAGTACTTC. The chain combines TRBV4-1 with TRBJ2-7; D perhaps matches TRBD2 (5 bases). This CDR3 contains 14 residues. CDR1 and CDR2 (germline): MGHRA, YSYEKL. Trimming pared 4 bases from V and 4 bases from J, leaving 14 bases between.

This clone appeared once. This CDR3 reads CASSSPQTQYF. CDR3 DNA: TGTGCCAGCAGCTCTCCCCAGACCCAGTACTTC. The rearrangement uses TRBV7-2 and TRBJ2-5; D gene unclear. CDR3 size: 11 residues. CDR1 is SGHTA and CDR2 is FQGNSA in the germline V gene. V was shortened by 4 bases and J by 6 bases, with 6 bases between the two germline ends.

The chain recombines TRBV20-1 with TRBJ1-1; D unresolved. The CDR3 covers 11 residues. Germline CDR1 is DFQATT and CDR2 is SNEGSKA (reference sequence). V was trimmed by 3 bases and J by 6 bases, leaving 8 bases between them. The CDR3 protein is CSASGLPEAFF. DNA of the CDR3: TGCAGTGCTAGTGGTCTGCCTGAAGCTTTCTTT.

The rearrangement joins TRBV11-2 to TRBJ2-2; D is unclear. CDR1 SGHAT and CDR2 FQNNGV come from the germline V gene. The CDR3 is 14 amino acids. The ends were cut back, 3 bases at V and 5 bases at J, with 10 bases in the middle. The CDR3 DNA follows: TGTGCCAGCAGCTTCGAGCAGACTACCGGGGAGCTGTTTTTT. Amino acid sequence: CASSFEQTTGELFF. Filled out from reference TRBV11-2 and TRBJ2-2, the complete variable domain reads EAGVAQSPRYKIIEKRQSVAFWCNPISGHATLYWYQQILGQGPKLLIQFQNNGVVDDSQLPKDRFSAERLKGVDSTLKIQPAKLEDSAVYLCASSFEQTTGELFFGEGSRLTVL.

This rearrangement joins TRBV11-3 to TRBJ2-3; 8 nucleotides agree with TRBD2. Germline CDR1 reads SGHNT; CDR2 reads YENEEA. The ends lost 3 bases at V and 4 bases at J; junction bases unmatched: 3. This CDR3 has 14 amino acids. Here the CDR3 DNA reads TGTGCCAGCAGCTTGACTAGCGCAGCAGATACGCAGTATTTT. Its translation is CASSLTSAADTQYF.

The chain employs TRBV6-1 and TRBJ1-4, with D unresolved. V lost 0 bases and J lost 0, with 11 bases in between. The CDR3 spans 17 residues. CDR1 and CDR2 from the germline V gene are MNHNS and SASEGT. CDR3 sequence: CASSEAISTATNEKLFF. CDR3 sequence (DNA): TGTGCCAGCAGTGAAGCGATATCAACGGCAACTAATGAAAAACTGTTTTTT.

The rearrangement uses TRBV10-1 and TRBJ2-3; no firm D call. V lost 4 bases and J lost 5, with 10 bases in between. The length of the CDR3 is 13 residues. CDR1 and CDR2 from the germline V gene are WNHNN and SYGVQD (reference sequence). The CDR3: CASSGLRVDTQYF. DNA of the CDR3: TGCGCCAGCAGTGGGCTTCGGGTAGATACGCAGTATTTT.